A single sample gave rise to the 5 T cell receptor beta chains below, sequenced in a study of identical twins (dated by TCRdb to about 2016). Receptor amplification or capture employed 5' RACE. The reads were generated on an Illumina HiSeq 2000. Starting from the raw public reads, TCRdb applied fastp trimming at Q25, assembled clones with MiXCR and retained in-frame beta chains. For every CDR3 protein sequence, its rows merge into one entry that carries the most common genes and DNA. For this sample the table gives 200,000 to 250,000 distinct CDR3 sequences, of which approximately 10% were detected only once. The ten largest clones represent about 9.1% of the sample. The material sequenced was memory T cells sorted from blood. Sample cell subset or site, as interpreted from the label and publication: CD45RO+ enriched T cells. These receptor sequences come from a man aged 45-65 years in good health.

The J gene is TRBJ1-1, the V gene TRBV5-1; D may be TRBD1 (5 bases). The V gene's germline CDR1 is SGHRS and CDR2 YFSETQ. Deletions cut 4 bases from V and 6 bases from J, with 16 bases between. The CDR3 runs 14 residues. CDR3 bases: TGCGCCAGCAGCAACGGGGGGGGGAGCGCTGAAGCTTTCTTT. It codes for CASSNGGGSAEAFF.

This clonotype was observed a single time. The conserved phenylalanine or tryptophan is not found at the CDR3 terminus, so this likely reflects a read error. As DNA, the CDR3 is TGTGCCAGCAGGGGGACTAGCGGGAGCCCAGATACGCAGTATTTA. It yields the protein CASRGTSGSPDTQYL. V gene TRBV2 combines with J gene TRBJ2-3, with 14 bases fitting TRBD2. Germline V CDR1 and CDR2: SNHLY, FYNNEI. V gave up 6 bases and J gave up 4 bases; unmatched junction bases: 3. There are 15 residues in the CDR3.

The chain has TRBV4-1 and TRBJ2-5, with unresolved D. CDR3 length equals 12 residues. Trimming pared 1 base from V and 9 bases from J, leaving 9 bases between. CDR1 is MGHRA, CDR2 YSYEKL, per germline. The CDR3 DNA follows: TGCGCCAGCAGCCAAGGGGTTTGGCCCCAGTACTTC. Translation gives CASSQGVWPQYF.

The genes are TRBV12-3 or TRBV12-4 and TRBJ2-1; 10 positions agree with TRBD2. Trimming at V came to 6 bases and at J to 5 bases, leaving 10 bases not matched to a gene. The CDR3 has 16 amino acids. DNA for the CDR3: TGTGCCAGCAGCATCGATCGGACTAGCGGTAACAATGAGCAGTTCTTC. It yields the protein CASSIDRTSGNNEQFF.

This clonotype has a count of ten or more. The chain employs TRBV2 and TRBJ2-7, with 7 positions matching TRBD2. Looked up from germline, CDR1 is SNHLY and CDR2 is FYNNEI. The CDR3 loop spans 12 amino acids. Unmatched junction bases numbered 6, after V lost 6 bases and J lost 7 bases. CDR3 coding DNA: TGTGCCAGCAGGTCACTAGCGCTTGAGCAGTACTTC. Translation gives CASRSLALEQYF. Looking up the rest from reference TRBV2 and TRBJ2-7 gives the full variable domain: EPEVTQTPSHQVTQMGQEVILRCVPISNHLYFYWYRQILGQKVEFLVSFYNNEISEKSEIFDDQFSVERPDGSNFTLKIRSTKLEDSAMYFCASRSLALEQYFGPGTRLTVT.